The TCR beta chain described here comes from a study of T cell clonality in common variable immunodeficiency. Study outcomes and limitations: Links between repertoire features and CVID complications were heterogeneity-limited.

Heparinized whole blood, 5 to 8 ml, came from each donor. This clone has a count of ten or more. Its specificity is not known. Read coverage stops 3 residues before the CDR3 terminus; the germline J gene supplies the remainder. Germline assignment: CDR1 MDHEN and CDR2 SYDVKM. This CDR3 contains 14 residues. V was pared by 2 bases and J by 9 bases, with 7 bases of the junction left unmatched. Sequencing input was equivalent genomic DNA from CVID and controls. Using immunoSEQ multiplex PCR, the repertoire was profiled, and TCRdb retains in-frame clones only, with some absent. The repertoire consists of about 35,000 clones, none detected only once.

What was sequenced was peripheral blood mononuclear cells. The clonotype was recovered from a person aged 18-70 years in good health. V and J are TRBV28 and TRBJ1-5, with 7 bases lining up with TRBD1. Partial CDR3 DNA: TGTGCCAGCAGTTTAGGGACAGACCTTGGGCCC. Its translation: CASSLGTDLGP. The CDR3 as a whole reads CASSLGTDLGPQHF. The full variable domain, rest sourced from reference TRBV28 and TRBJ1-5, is DVKVTQSSRYLVKRTGEKVFLECVQDMDHENMFWYRQDPGLGLRLIYFSYDVKMKEKGDIPEGYSVSREKKERFSLILESASTNQTSMYLCASSLGTDLGPQHFGDGTRLSIL.